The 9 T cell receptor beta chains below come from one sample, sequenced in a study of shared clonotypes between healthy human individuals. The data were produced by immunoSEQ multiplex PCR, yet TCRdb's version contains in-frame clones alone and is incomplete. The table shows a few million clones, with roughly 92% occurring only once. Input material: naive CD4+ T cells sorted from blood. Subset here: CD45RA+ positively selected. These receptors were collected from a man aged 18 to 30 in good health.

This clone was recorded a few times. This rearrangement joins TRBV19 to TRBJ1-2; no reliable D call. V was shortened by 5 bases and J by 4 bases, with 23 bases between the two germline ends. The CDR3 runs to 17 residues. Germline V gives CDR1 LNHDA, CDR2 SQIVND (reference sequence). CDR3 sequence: CASSLPLGSSDTYGYTF. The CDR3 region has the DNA TGTGCCAGTAGTCTCCCCTTGGGCAGCAGCGATACCTATGGCTACACCTTC.

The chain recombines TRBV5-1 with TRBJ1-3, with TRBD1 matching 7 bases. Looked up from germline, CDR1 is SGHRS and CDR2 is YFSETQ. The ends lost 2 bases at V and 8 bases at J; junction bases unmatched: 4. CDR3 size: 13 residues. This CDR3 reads CASSLQGKDTIYF. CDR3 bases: TGCGCCAGCAGCTTACAGGGGAAAGACACCATATATTTT.

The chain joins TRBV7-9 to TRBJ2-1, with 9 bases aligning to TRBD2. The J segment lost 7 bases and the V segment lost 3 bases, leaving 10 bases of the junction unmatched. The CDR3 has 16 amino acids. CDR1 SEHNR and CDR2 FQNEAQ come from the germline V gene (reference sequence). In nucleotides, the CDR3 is TGTGCCAGCAGCTTGGGGAATCTAGCGGGAAGGAATGAGCAGTTCTTC. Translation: CASSLGNLAGRNEQFF.

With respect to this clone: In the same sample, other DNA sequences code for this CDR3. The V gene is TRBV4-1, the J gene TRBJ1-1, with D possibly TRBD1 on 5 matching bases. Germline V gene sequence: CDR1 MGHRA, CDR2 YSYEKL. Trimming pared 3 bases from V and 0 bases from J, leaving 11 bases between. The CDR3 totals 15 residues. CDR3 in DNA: TGCGCCAGCAGCCAGCCGGGACGGATGAACACTGAAGCTTTCTTT. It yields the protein CASSQPGRMNTEAFF.

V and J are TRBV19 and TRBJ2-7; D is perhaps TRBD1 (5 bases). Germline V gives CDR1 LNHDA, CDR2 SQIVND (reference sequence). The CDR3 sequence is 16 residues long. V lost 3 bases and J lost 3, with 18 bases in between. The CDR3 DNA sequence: TGTGCCAGTAGTATGTGGCCCACATTCGACAGCTACGAGCAGTACTTC. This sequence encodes CASSMWPTFDSYEQYF.

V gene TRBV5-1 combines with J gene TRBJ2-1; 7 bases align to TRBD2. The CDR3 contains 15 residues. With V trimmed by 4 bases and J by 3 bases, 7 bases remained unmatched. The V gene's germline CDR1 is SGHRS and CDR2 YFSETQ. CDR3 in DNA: TGCGCCAGCAGCCCCTATGGGGACTACTACAATGAGCAGTTCTTC. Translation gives CASSPYGDYYNEQFF.

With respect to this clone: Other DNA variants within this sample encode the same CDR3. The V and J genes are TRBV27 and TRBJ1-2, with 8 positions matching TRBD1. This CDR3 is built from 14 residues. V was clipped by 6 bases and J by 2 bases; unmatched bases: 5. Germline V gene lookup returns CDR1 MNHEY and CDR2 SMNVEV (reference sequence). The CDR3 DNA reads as TGTGCCAGCAGGGCAGGGGGCAGCAACTATGGCTACACCTTC. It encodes CASRAGGSNYGYTF.

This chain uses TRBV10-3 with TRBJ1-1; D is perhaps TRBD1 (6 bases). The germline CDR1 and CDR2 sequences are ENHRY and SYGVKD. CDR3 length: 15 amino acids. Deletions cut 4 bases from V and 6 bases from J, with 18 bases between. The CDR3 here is CAISGKPGAAPEAFF. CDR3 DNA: TGTGCCATCAGTGGGAAACCAGGGGCCGCCCCTGAAGCTTTCTTT.

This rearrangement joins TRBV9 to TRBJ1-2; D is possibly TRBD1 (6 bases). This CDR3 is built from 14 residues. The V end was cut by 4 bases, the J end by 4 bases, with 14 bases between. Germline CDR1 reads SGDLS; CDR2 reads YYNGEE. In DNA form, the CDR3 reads TGTGCCAGCAGCCCACCGGAGGGGGGCTATGGCTACACCTTC. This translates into CASSPPEGGYGYTF.